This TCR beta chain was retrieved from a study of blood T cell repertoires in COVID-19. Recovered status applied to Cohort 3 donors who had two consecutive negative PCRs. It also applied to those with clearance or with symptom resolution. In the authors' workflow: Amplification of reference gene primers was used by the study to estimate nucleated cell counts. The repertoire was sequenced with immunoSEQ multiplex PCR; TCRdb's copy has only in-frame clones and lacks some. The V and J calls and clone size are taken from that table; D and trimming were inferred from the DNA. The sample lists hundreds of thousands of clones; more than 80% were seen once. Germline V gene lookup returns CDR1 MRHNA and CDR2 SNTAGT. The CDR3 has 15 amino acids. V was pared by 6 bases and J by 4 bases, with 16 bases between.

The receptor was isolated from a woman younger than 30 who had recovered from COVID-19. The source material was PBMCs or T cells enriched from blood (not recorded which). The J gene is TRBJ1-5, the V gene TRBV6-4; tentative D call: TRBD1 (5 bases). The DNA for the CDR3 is TGTGCCAGCAGGGGGCCAGGGATTGGGAATCAGCCCCAGCATTTT. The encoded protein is CASRGPGIGNQPQHF.